The TCR beta chain described here comes from a study of identical twins. Study-level points and caveats: In cord blood, abundant beta clonotypes had fewer insertions; memory showed no trend. Recombination models fit unrelated individuals' TCR alpha sharing but underestimated twins'.

Germline assignment: CDR1 SQVTM and CDR2 ANQGSEA. The CDR3 loop spans 13 amino acids. Trimming removed 3 bases from V and 6 bases from J; junction bases left unmatched: 6. This clonotype was picked up a small number of times. The antigen is undetermined. Template switching added a universal primer site, and cDNA bore unique molecular identifiers. In TCRdb, the 5' RACE reads were re-called with MiXCR into one record per CDR3 protein. The sample holds about 570,000 distinct CDR3 sequences, 9.6% seen once. Healthy Caucasians, and only they, were the donors. These same data were also listed under a study on yellow fever vaccine responses in identical twins.

Sequencing was done on a sample of PBMCs. This clonotype originated in a woman younger than 35 in good health. The chain couples TRBV29-1 to TRBJ2-3; 7 nucleotides match TRBD2. The CDR3, as DNA: TGCAGCGTTGAGTTGCGGGAGATCGATACGCAGTATTTT. Translation gives CSVELREIDTQYF.